This T cell receptor (beta chain) was recorded in a study of post-analysis software for immune sequencing data. Study-wide background: The cohort encompassed relapsing-remitting, secondary progressive and progressive-relapsing multiple sclerosis disease courses.

Presence of unique molecular identifiers characterized the TCR beta cDNA libraries. T cells numbering roughly 0.85 to 11 million gave rise to 450,000 to 550,000 cDNA molecules. TCRdb used MiXCR to reprocess the PCR reads, holding one entry per CDR3 protein. The sample lists around 700,000 distinct CDR3 sequences; more than 50% were seen once. The V gene's germline CDR1 is DFQATT and CDR2 SNEGSKA (reference sequence). Trimming took off 0 bases at V and 5 bases at J, with 8 bases between the two ends. CDR3 length: 13 amino acids. Overall study findings and caveats: Under F measure analysis, samples from one preparation batch co-clustered strongly. Four or five TRBV segments (TRBV5-6, TRBV5-1 and TRBV20-1 among them) occurred more frequently in patients than in controls. The normalized Chao1 diversity of multiple sclerosis patients was significantly lower than that of controls.

To note about this clonotype: Its target is unknown.

This clonotype was obtained from a girl between 2 and 10 years old with multiple sclerosis. The sequenced sample was blood. V and J are TRBV20-1 and TRBJ2-1, with no clear D. The CDR3 loop reads CSARDLRNNEQFF. In DNA form, the CDR3 reads TGCAGTGCTAGAGATCTCAGGAACAATGAGCAGTTCTTC.